The 21 T cell receptor beta chains given below trace back to one sample, sequenced in a study of T cells in localized non-small cell lung cancer (TCRdb year 2020). The library was made by the immunoSEQ multiplex PCR assay. The source is immuneACCESS, and TCRdb retained only in-frame sequences with V and J called. Part of the clones is not carried over; for the studies checked, unresolved V genes explain less than half of this, and the remainder is unexplained. The sample table holds 18,000 or so clones, of which about 88% were seen once. The ten biggest clones cover around 8% of the sample. The specimen comprised peripheral blood, sampled before any cancer treatment. The receptors were gathered from a man aged 40-75 years with stage I lung adenocarcinoma.

The V gene is TRBV30, the J gene TRBJ1-1; D unresolved. CDR3 length: 11 residues. Trimming pared 0 bases from V and 8 bases from J, leaving 7 bases between. CDR1 GTSNPN and CDR2 SVGIG come from the germline V gene (reference sequence). The CDR3 protein is CAWSVQEEAFF. As DNA, the CDR3 is TGTGCCTGGAGTGTTCAGGAGGAAGCTTTCTTT.

The rearrangement links TRBV4-1 to TRBJ2-4; 8 nucleotides line up with TRBD2. The CDR3 extends over 19 amino acids. With 1 base clipped from V and 3 bases from J, the junction kept 14 bases outside the gene matches. CDR1 is MGHRA, CDR2 YSYEKL, per germline. CDR3 nucleotides: TGCGCCAGCAGCCAAGGGATGGTCCCCGGGAGGGAGGTCAAAAACATTCAGTACTTC. It encodes CASSQGMVPGREVKNIQYF.

This clone appeared once. The J gene is TRBJ1-2, the V gene TRBV7-8; D call uncertain. V was cut by 1 base and J by 4 bases, with 7 bases left in between. The CDR3 is made up of 13 amino acids. From germline, CDR1 is SGHVS and CDR2 FQNEAQ. The CDR3 bases are TGTGCCAGCAGCTTAGGAATCCTCTATGGCTACACCTTC. Protein: CASSLGILYGYTF.

DNA for the CDR3: TGTGCCAGCAGCCCCGGGTGGGGCTCAACTAATGAAAAACTGTTTTTT. This codes for CASSPGWGSTNEKLFF. The V and J genes are TRBV5-5 and TRBJ1-4; the D gene is possibly TRBD1 (5 bases). Trimming took off 4 bases at V and 0 bases at J, with 13 bases between the two ends. The CDR3 is 16 residues long. Germline loops: CDR1 SGHKS, CDR2 YYEKEE (reference sequence).

The J gene is TRBJ2-1, the V gene TRBV11-2; D may correspond to TRBD1 or TRBD2 (5 bases each). This CDR3 contains 15 residues. Germline V gives CDR1 SGHAT, CDR2 FQNNGV. V was shortened by 1 base and J by 2 bases, with 9 bases between the two germline ends. In DNA form, the CDR3 reads TGTGCCAGCAGCTTAGGTGGGGGAACCTACAATGAGCAGTTCTTC. This gives the protein CASSLGGGTYNEQFF.

The V gene is TRBV19, the J gene TRBJ1-5; TRBD1 matches 11 bases. The trim removed 5 bases at V and 2 bases at J, leaving 8 bases unmatched. CDR1 is LNHDA and CDR2 is SQIVND in the germline V gene (reference sequence). This CDR3 spans 17 amino acids. The CDR3 loop reads CASSSGQGELGNQPQHF. CDR3 nucleotide sequence: TGTGCCAGTAGTTCGGGACAGGGGGAACTGGGCAATCAGCCCCAGCATTTT.

This clone was seen only once. The J gene is TRBJ1-2, the V gene TRBV11-2; D gene unclear. Per germline, CDR1 SGHAT and CDR2 FQNNGV. This CDR3 comprises 15 residues. Trimming removed 6 bases from V and 0 bases from J, with 14 bases in between. The CDR3 DNA follows: TGTGCCAGCAGTTACGCCGGGTCCCCTAACTATGGCTACACCTTC. The encoded protein is CASSYAGSPNYGYTF.

The CDR3 loop reads CASSEQGESYEQYF. CDR3 DNA sequence: TGTGCCAGCAGTGAACAGGGGGAGTCCTACGAGCAGTACTTC. J is TRBJ2-7 and V is TRBV2; TRBD1 matches 7 bases. Looked up from germline, CDR1 is SNHLY and CDR2 is FYNNEI. This CDR3 region has 14 residues. V shed 2 bases, J shed 1 base, and the junction held 2 bases outside the gene matches.

J is TRBJ2-2 and V is TRBV6-6, with 10 bases fitting TRBD1. Germline CDR1 and CDR2: MNHNY and SVGAGI (reference sequence). The trim removed 5 bases at V and 4 bases at J, leaving 7 bases unmatched. This CDR3 is 16 amino acids long. The DNA for the CDR3 is TGTGCCAGCAGTAAGACAGGGGGCTACGGCACCGGGGAGCTGTTTTTT. It specifies CASSKTGGYGTGELFF.

This clone was detected only once. V gene TRBV13 combines with J gene TRBJ2-3; TRBD2 agrees at 8 bases. The CDR3 covers 16 residues. With V trimmed by 5 bases and J by 4 bases, 11 bases remained unmatched. The germline gives CDR1 PRHDT, CDR2 FYEKMQ (reference sequence). The chain's CDR3 is CASSQFGGAGADTQYF. Written as DNA, the CDR3 is TGTGCCAGCAGCCAGTTCGGGGGGGCCGGGGCAGATACGCAGTATTTT.

This clone has only one observation. The rearrangement joins TRBV28 to TRBJ1-6; D not certain. The CDR3 contains 14 residues. Germline V CDR1 and CDR2: MDHEN, SYDVKM. The V end lost 6 bases, the J end lost 1 base, and 7 bases lay between the germline ends. CDR3 nucleotide sequence: TGTGCCAGCAGCCCCGGGTCCTATAATTCACCCCTCCACTTT. Translated: CASSPGSYNSPLHF.

J is TRBJ2-5 and V is TRBV10-3, with 9 nucleotides matching TRBD2. The CDR3 is made up of 17 amino acids. The ends lost 0 bases at V and 3 bases at J; junction bases unmatched: 8. The germline gives CDR1 ENHRY, CDR2 SYGVKD. CDR3 in DNA: TGTGCCATCAGTGAGTCGCCTAGCGGGATGGGGGAAGAGACCCAGTACTTC. Its protein is CAISESPSGMGEETQYF.

J is TRBJ1-1 and V is TRBV30; 9 positions agree with TRBD1. V lost 5 bases to trimming and J lost 1 base; unmatched junction nucleotides: 2. Per the germline V gene, CDR1 is GTSNPN and CDR2 is SVGIG (reference sequence). The CDR3 loop spans 13 amino acids. The CDR3 nucleotides are TGTGCCTGGGAACAGGGGGCGAACACTGAAGCTTTCTTT. This sequence encodes CAWEQGANTEAFF.

The chain combines TRBV9 with TRBJ2-5, with 7 bases fitting TRBD1. With 3 bases clipped from V and 4 bases from J, the junction kept 0 bases outside the gene matches. The CDR3 runs to 12 residues. Germline-derived CDR1 and CDR2 are SGDLS and YYNGEE. CDR3 sequence: CASSAGGETQYF. CDR3 in DNA: TGTGCCAGCAGCGCAGGGGGAGAGACCCAGTACTTC.

By share, this clone ranks as large. This chain uses TRBV5-1 with TRBJ2-1, with unresolved D. V lost 0 bases to trimming and J lost 0 bases, with 7 bases between them. This CDR3 spans 15 amino acids. The germline V gene has CDR1 SGHRS and CDR2 YFSETQ. The CDR3 region has the DNA TGCGCCAGCAGCTTGGAACGGTACTCCTACAATGAGCAGTTCTTC. As protein: CASSLERYSYNEQFF.

The rearrangement uses TRBV27 and TRBJ1-5; D might be TRBD1 (5 bases). The CDR3 runs 15 residues. The V end was cut by 6 bases, the J end by 4 bases, with 16 bases between. Germline CDR1 and CDR2: MNHEY and SMNVEV (reference sequence). Written as DNA, the CDR3 is TGTGCCAGCAGCCCCGGGGTCGGGGGTAATCAGCCCCAGCATTTT. It codes for CASSPGVGGNQPQHF.

The chain links TRBV2 to TRBJ1-5; D remains unclear. V was trimmed by 2 bases and J by 7 bases, leaving 6 bases between them. From germline, CDR1 is SNHLY and CDR2 FYNNEI. CDR3 size: 12 residues. CDR3 region: CASSEPLQPQHF. In DNA, the CDR3 is TGTGCCAGCAGTGAACCCTTACAGCCCCAGCATTTT.

The V and J genes are TRBV5-1 and TRBJ2-7; 16 positions agree with TRBD2. Germline CDR1 is SGHRS and CDR2 is YFSETQ. The CDR3 loop spans 19 amino acids. Trimming took 0 bases from V and 4 from J; bases not matched to a gene: 10. This chain's CDR3 is CASSLAEGLAGGRRYEQYF. DNA for the CDR3: TGCGCCAGCAGCTTGGCCGAGGGACTAGCGGGAGGGAGAAGGTACGAGCAGTACTTC.

In its sample, this clone was seen once. The genes are TRBV6-1 and TRBJ2-7; 7 nucleotides line up with TRBD1. V shed 2 bases, J shed 2 bases, and the junction held 3 bases outside the gene matches. The germline V gene encodes CDR1 MNHNS and CDR2 SASEGT. The CDR3 is 14 amino acids. Here the CDR3 DNA reads TGTGCCAGCAGTGAATGGACAGGAACCTACGAGCAGTACTTC. It codes for CASSEWTGTYEQYF.

The rearrangement uses TRBV9 and TRBJ2-1, with D uncertain. Germline V gene sequence: CDR1 SGDLS, CDR2 YYNGEE. This CDR3 is built from 12 residues. V lost 2 bases and J lost 10, with 10 bases in between. Written as DNA, the CDR3 is TGTGCCAGCAGCGTTTCACCCGAGGAGCAGTTCTTC. Translated, it gives CASSVSPEEQFF.

The V call is TRBV7-2, the J call TRBJ1-5, with D perhaps TRBD1 (5 bases). The germline V gene has CDR1 SGHTA and CDR2 FQGNSA. CDR3 size: 15 residues. The V end lost 2 bases, the J end lost 7 bases, and 15 bases lay between the germline ends. The CDR3 reads CASSLPGRPWQPQHF. The CDR3 DNA follows: TGTGCCAGCAGCTTACCGGGACGGCCCTGGCAGCCCCAGCATTTT. Looking up the rest from reference TRBV7-2 and TRBJ1-5 gives the full variable domain: GAGVSQSPSNKVTEKGKDVELRCDPISGHTALYWYRQSLGQGLEFLIYFQGNSAPDKSGLPSDRFSAERTGGSVSTLTIQRTQQEDSAVYLCASSLPGRPWQPQHFGDGTRLSIL.